This T cell receptor beta chain was observed in a study of CD8 T cells in Susac syndrome. V lost 3 bases to trimming and J lost 1 base, with 13 bases between them. The CDR3 consists of 15 residues. CDR1 and CDR2 from the germline V gene are SGHRS and YFSETQ. Reverse transcription of roughly 0.5 to 1 ug RNA was carried out with random hexamers. An immunoSEQ multiplex PCR amplified TCR beta CDR3 over 54 Vbeta and 13 Jbeta. TCRdb fed the immunoSEQ multiplex PCR reads into MiXCR, producing one record per CDR3 protein. Counted here are around 71,000 distinct CDR3 sequences, around 96% occurring once; the ten biggest clones make up more than 0.09%.

Sequenced input: CD4+ T cells from PBMCs. The receptor was derived from a human donor with multiple sclerosis. V and J are TRBV5-1 and TRBJ1-1; a weak D match, TRBD1 (5 bases). CDR3 nucleotide sequence: TGCGCCAGCAGCTCCCTGGGGGATGGGAACACTGAAGCTTTCTTT. It codes for CASSSLGDGNTEAFF. Supplemented by reference TRBV5-1 and TRBJ1-1, the full variable domain reads KAGVTQTPRYLIKTRGQQVTLSCSPISGHRSVSWYQQTPGQGLQFLFEYFSETQRNKGNFPGRFSGRQFSNSRSEMNVSTLELGDSALYLCASSSLGDGNTEAFFGQGTRLTVV.